The entry below describes one TCR beta chain. Its antigen is unknown. Among the donors, all were Caucasian adults who lived in Nashville, Tennessee. This sample stems from a study of shared clonotypes between healthy human individuals. The study's findings and limits: Limited genetic and exposure-history diversity came from having few donors.

Each subset's genomic DNA was split evenly across several immunoSEQ plates. In the authors' methods: Junction-only sequences without quality scores were provided by ImmunoSEQ, so filtering was different. TCRdb keeps only in-frame clones here, not all; method: immunoSEQ multiplex PCR. V, J and clone size are taken as reported in that table, and D and trimming were inferred from the DNA itself. Among about 2 million clones listed, roughly 94% were seen once. This clonotype originated in a man younger than 30 in good health. The sample comprised naive CD4+ T cells sorted from blood. Regarding subset: CD45RA+ positively selected.

CDR3 protein: CASSPPSGTGDTQYF. The CDR3 DNA follows: TGTGCCAGCTCACCACCGTCAGGGACGGGGGATACGCAGTATTTT. The chain carries TRBV18 and TRBJ2-3; tentatively, D is TRBD1 or TRBD2 (5 bases each). Germline V gene data show CDR1 as KGHSH and CDR2 as LQKENI. Trimming removed 0 bases from V and 6 bases from J, with 13 bases in between. The CDR3 sequence is 15 residues long.